A single sample gave rise to the 16 T cell receptor beta chains below, sequenced in a study of tumor-infiltrating lymphocytes in primary liver carcinoma. Co-extracted RNA and DNA came from about 19-30 mg of unsorted bulk tissue. With 500 to 650 ng total RNA as template and a constant-region primer, TCR beta cDNA was made. Slightly modified ARM-PCR, run as three nested multiplex PCR rounds, produced the TCR beta libraries. Each of the first two PCR rounds ran nine to ten cycles with TRBV1-TRBV30 forward and C-beta reverse primers. TCRdb analysed the multiplex PCR reads with MiXCR anew, one entry per CDR3 protein. This sample has more than 40,000 distinct CDR3 sequences, with 55% to 75% found just once. Sequenced input: liver tumor tissue from sampling region 5. Described subset: tumor region T5, tumor centre. All receptors come from a man in his forties or fifties with primary liver carcinoma and hepatitis B virus infection.

V is TRBV28 and J is TRBJ2-7; possibly TRBD1 for D (5 bases). Trimming left V 7 bases short and J 7 bases short, with 20 bases between. The CDR3 is made up of 14 amino acids. Germline V gene sequence: CDR1 MDHEN, CDR2 SYDVKM. CDR3 region: CASTALVGLGEQYF. CDR3 bases: TGTGCCAGCACGGCCCTCGTGGGGCTAGGGGAGCAGTACTTC. The full variable domain, rest sourced from reference TRBV28 and TRBJ2-7, is DVKVTQSSRYLVKRTGEKVFLECVQDMDHENMFWYRQDPGLGLRLIYFSYDVKMKEKGDIPEGYSVSREKKERFSLILESASTNQTSMYLCASTALVGLGEQYFGPGTRLTVT.

The chain uses TRBV10-3 and TRBJ1-4; TRBD1 aligns across 9 bases. This CDR3 is 18 amino acids long. V was pared by 0 bases and J by 8 bases, with 13 bases of the junction left unmatched. The germline gives CDR1 ENHRY, CDR2 SYGVKD. CDR3 region: CAISESIPGQGLNEKLFF. In nucleotides, the CDR3 is TGTGCCATCAGTGAGTCGATCCCGGGACAGGGATTGAACGAAAAACTGTTTTTT.

This clonotype was recorded a few times. Lacking the conserved final phenylalanine or tryptophan, this CDR3 likely reflects a read error. The chain is built from TRBV7-2 and TRBJ2-1; TRBD2 agrees at 9 bases. This CDR3 has 14 amino acids. Trimming at V came to 8 bases and at J to 8 bases, leaving 10 bases not matched to a gene. Per the germline V gene, CDR1 is SGHTA and CDR2 is FQGNSA. Written as DNA, the CDR3 is TGTGCCAGCGGTAGCGGGAGAGGGGCCGATGAGCAGTTCCTC. This codes for CASGSGRGADEQFL.

Concerning this clonotype: A read error is likely, as this CDR3 ends without the conserved phenylalanine or tryptophan. Because the CDR3's place on the DNA is in doubt, the DNA is left out and the CDR3 is given as listed by TCRdb. The chain has TRBV7-3 and TRBJ2-2; the listed D gene, TRBD1, was not tested against the DNA. The CDR3 spans 14 amino acids, including both terminal residues. Germline lookup yields CDR1 SGHTA and CDR2 FQGTGA. CDR3 in amino acids: CASSLHPETGELFL.

Comment on this clonotype: A read error may account for a junction end that differs from germline. J is TRBJ1-1 and V is TRBV6-5; tentative D call: TRBD1 (5 bases). This CDR3 has 13 residues. Germline V lookup: CDR1 MNHEY, CDR2 SVGAGI. The CDR3 coding sequence is TGTGCCGGCATCACACAGGAGAACACTAAAGCTTTCTTT. It encodes CAGITQENTKAFF.

Comments on this clonotype: The junction shows a germline mismatch at one end, possibly a read error. The chain combines TRBV5-4 with TRBJ2-1; TRBD2 aligns across 10 bases. Germline values: CDR1 SGHNT, CDR2 YYREEE (reference sequence). The CDR3 contains 15 residues. The CDR3 bases are TGTACCAGCAGCGATCGACTAGCGGGTTACAATGAGCAGCTCTTC. It codes for CTSSDRLAGYNEQLF.

This clonotype came up a few times. V gene TRBV4-2 combines with J gene TRBJ2-7; D is perhaps TRBD1 or TRBD2 (5 bases each). Germline V gene data show CDR1 as LGHNA and CDR2 as YNFKEQ. The CDR3 spans 15 residues. With 10 bases removed from V and 6 bases from J, the gap between germline ends came to 25 bases. The CDR3: CAISQPGTAVGEQYF. In DNA form, the CDR3 reads TGTGCCATCAGTCAACCCGGGACCGCAGTTGGCGAGCAGTACTTC.

At least ten counts were recorded for this clonotype. The chain joins TRBV5-1 to TRBJ2-5; no clear D gene. The CDR3 covers 15 residues. The germline gives CDR1 SGHRS, CDR2 YFSETQ. V was cut by 0 bases and J by 2 bases, with 11 bases left in between. This chain's CDR3 is CASSLGGGDQETQYF. CDR3 nucleotide sequence: TGCGCCAGCAGCTTGGGTGGCGGAGATCAAGAGACCCAGTACTTC.

On this clonotype itself: The junction departs from the called germline gene at one end, perhaps through a read error. The rearrangement joins TRBV11-2 to TRBJ2-1; D tentatively reads TRBD1 or TRBD2 (5 bases each). Germline CDR1 and CDR2: SGHAT and FQNNGV. CDR3 length equals 13 residues. The CDR3 sequence: CTSSLDVGEGRFF. In DNA form, the CDR3 reads TGTACCAGCAGCCTAGATGTGGGGGAAGGGCGGTTCTTC. Full variable domain (rest looked up from reference TRBV11-2 and TRBJ2-1): EAGVAQSPRYKIIEKRQSVAFWCNPISGHATLYWYQQILGQGPKLLIQFQNNGVVDDSQLPKDRFSAERLKGVDSTLKIQPAKLEDSAVYLCTSSLDVGEGRFFGPGTRLTVL.

The rearrangement uses TRBV18 and TRBJ2-7; D might be TRBD1 or TRBD2, each matching 7 bases. The V end was cut by 6 bases, the J end by 4 bases, with 22 bases between. This CDR3 is 16 amino acids long. Germline assignment: CDR1 KGHSH and CDR2 LQKENI. CDR3 amino acids: CASSPLSGTEGYEQYF. CDR3 DNA sequence: TGTGCCAGCTCCCCGTTGAGCGGGACAGAGGGTTACGAGCAGTACTTC.

This clonotype was seen ten or more times. V and J are TRBV5-1 and TRBJ1-1; D unresolved. The length of the CDR3 is 13 residues. CDR1 and CDR2 (germline): SGHRS, YFSETQ. Trimming removed 4 bases at V and 1 base at J, with 8 bases between. CDR3 sequence reads: CASSVRENTEAFF. For the CDR3, the DNA is TGCGCCAGCAGCGTGAGAGAGAACACTGAAGCTTTCTTT.

Regarding this clonotype: A read error is possible here, since a much larger clone lies one base away. The chain carries TRBV7-8 and TRBJ1-2; 7 bases align to TRBD1. Germline CDR1 reads SGHVS; CDR2 reads FQNEAQ. Germline trimming cut 6 bases from V and 3 bases from J; bases unmatched to any gene: 7. The length of the CDR3 is 14 residues. This CDR3 reads CASSIQGVDYGYTF. CDR3 coding DNA: TGTGCCAGCAGTATCCAGGGGGTGGACTATGGCTACACCTTC.

To note about this clonotype: At one end, the junction sequence differs from germline, possibly due to a read error. The chain carries TRBV4-1 and TRBJ2-5; D is perhaps TRBD2 (6 bases). The length of the CDR3 is 16 residues. Germline CDR1 and CDR2: MGHRA and YSYEKL. CDR3 amino acids: CASSPRLAEAQETQYF. The CDR3 nucleotides are TGCGCCAGCAGCCCCCGGTTAGCGGAAGCCCAAGAGACACAGTACTTC.

Worth noting for this clonotype: Just one base apart from a much larger clone, this may be a read error. The V call is TRBV28, the J call TRBJ1-4; D is ambiguous. CDR1 MDHEN and CDR2 SYDVKM come from the germline V gene. The CDR3 extends over 14 amino acids. The CDR3 protein is CARSLSGEREKLFF. DNA for the CDR3: TGTGCCAGAAGTTTATCAGGAGAGCGGGAAAAACTGTTTTTT.

As concerns this clonotype: The germline gene is not matched at one end of the junction; a read error may be the cause. V and J are TRBV6-5 and TRBJ2-7; possibly TRBD1 for D (8 bases). This CDR3 contains 16 residues. The germline CDR1 and CDR2 sequences are MNHEY and SVGAGI. The CDR3 loop is CASSYSIQGGSYEPYF. The DNA for the CDR3 is TGTGCCAGCAGCTACTCGATACAGGGGGGGTCCTACGAGCCGTACTTC.

This clonotype came up many times. This sequence joins TRBV29-1 and TRBJ2-7; D gene unclear. The CDR3 spans 12 residues. V lost 6 bases and J lost 1, with 10 bases in between. Germline V gene sequence: CDR1 SQVTM, CDR2 ANQGSEA. CDR3 coding DNA: TGCAGCGTCCGGGCTGATTCCTACGAGCAGTACTTC. Its translation is CSVRADSYEQYF.